The entry below describes one T cell receptor (beta chain). No antigen is known for it. Qualities for individual bases were not recorded, and no much larger clone is one base off. CDR1 MNHEY and CDR2 SVGAGI were looked up in the germline V gene. Germline trimming amounts to 6 bases on V and 7 bases on J, with 10 as the count of junction bases outside the gene matches. The CDR3, cysteine through phenylalanine, is 14 amino acids long. Just the 42-base CDR3 DNA is kept, in frame starting at base 1. The entry originates in a study of blood T cell repertoires in COVID-19 (TCRdb year 2020). Regarding the research as a whole: Samples from collaborators originated in the United States, Italy and Spain and spanned both the acute and convalescent phases of COVID-19. Samples were obtained from the ongoing ImmuneRACE study (first 160 participants) and from over 1,000 subjects provided by 6 global collaborators. The repertoires were made available in a free public database intended to serve as a resource for research on the immune response to SARS-CoV-2. Subjects who had been exposed to COVID-19, were actively infected with it, or had recovered from it provided the deeply sampled blood TCRbeta repertoires that made up the dataset. Where available, HLA class I and class II types were obtained from metadata supplied by the sample provider rather than from assay-based typing. The material from the prospective study consisted of cDNA or gDNA derived from T cells, B-cell-depleted T cells, or PBMCs. A de-identified subject ID, COVID-19 status, age in years and sex were almost always included in the sample metadata.

The immunoSEQ Assay, a bias-controlled multiplex PCR, was used to amplify TCRbeta CDR3 regions from genomic DNA. As for the authors' bioinformatics: The number of nucleated cells in each sample was estimated from the amplification of reference gene primers within the assay. Sequence reads were collapsed and filtered to measure the absolute abundance of every unique TCRbeta CDR3 rearrangement. Productive Simpson clonality was computed per sample as the square root of Simpson's diversity index over productive rearrangements. Held by TCRdb, this immuneACCESS table contains in-frame sequences only and omits some clones. Under half of the omission traces to an unresolved V gene where checked; the cause of the rest is unknown. The V and J calls and clone size were taken over from that table, and D and trimming were inferred from the DNA. The sample table shows under 140,000 clones, and approximately 68% are seen once. The top ten constitute more than 7.5% of the sample.

What the authors observed across the whole study: Clinical and demographic metadata were provided uncurated, with the amount varying by source and participant.

Collaborating institutions collected whole blood in K2EDTA tubes following their own protocols. For TCRbeta analysis, collaborators shipped samples as frozen whole blood, isolated PBMCs, or DNA extracted from either of those sample types. The chain is encoded by TRBV6-5 joined to TRBJ1-2, with 8 bases aligning to TRBD1. The source material was peripheral blood. The clonotype comes from an older woman with acute or convalescent COVID-19. The CDR3 protein sequence reads: CASRPGQVGGGYTF. The DNA reads as follows: TGTGCCAGCAGGCCGGGACAGGTCGGGGGTGGCTACACCTTC.